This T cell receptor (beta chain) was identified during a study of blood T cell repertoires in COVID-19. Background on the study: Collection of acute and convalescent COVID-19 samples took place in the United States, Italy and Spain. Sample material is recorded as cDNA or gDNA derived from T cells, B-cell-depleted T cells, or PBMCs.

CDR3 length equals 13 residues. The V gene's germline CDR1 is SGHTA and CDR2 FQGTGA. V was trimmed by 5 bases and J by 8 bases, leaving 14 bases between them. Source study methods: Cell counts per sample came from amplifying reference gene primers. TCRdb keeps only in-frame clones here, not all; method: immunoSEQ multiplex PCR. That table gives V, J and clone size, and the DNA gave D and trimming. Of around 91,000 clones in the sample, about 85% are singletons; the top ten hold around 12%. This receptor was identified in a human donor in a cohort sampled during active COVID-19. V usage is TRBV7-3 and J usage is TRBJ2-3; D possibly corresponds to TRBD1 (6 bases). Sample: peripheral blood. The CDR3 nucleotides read TGTGCCAGCAGCGGGGGCATCGCAAGTACGCAGTATTTT. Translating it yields CASSGGIASTQYF.